Following are 5 T cell receptor beta chains from one sample sequenced in a study of T cell clonotyping in hematopoietic cell transplantation. Only in-frame clones appear in the TCRdb table, and some are missing; sequencing was by immunoSEQ multiplex PCR. The sample yields tens of thousands of clones, around 85% seen once. The time point: recipient sample about 28 days before transplant, after cytoreduction. The sample was peripheral blood mononuclear cells, taken before stem cell transplant. These receptor sequences come from a man aged 60-69 years with acute myeloid leukemia. Some clones in this sample may be carry-over from other donors' samples.

The chain combines TRBV25-1 with TRBJ1-4, with a possible D match to TRBD1 (6 bases). The germline V and J ends were trimmed by 4 bases and 15 bases, with 21 bases remaining between them. The CDR3 contains 14 residues. Germline V gene sequence: CDR1 MGHDK, CDR2 SYGVNS. The CDR3 loop reads CASSAPYPGGRMFF. The CDR3 DNA follows: TGTGCCAGCAGTGCTCCTTATCCTGGGGGGCGGATGTTTTTT.

The rearrangement links TRBV5-8 to TRBJ1-5; D is ambiguous. The length of the CDR3 is 15 residues. Deletions cut 0 bases from V and 0 bases from J, with 7 bases between. From germline, CDR1 is SGHTS and CDR2 YDEGEE. The CDR3 nucleotides are TGTGCCAGCAGCTTGGGTAGGGATAGCAATCAGCCCCAGCATTTT. Its translation: CASSLGRDSNQPQHF. The variable domain in full, completed from reference TRBV5-8 and TRBJ1-5, reads EAGVTQSPTHLIKTRGQQATLRCSPISGHTSVYWYQQALGLGLQFLLWYDEGEERNRGNFPPRFSGRQFPNYSSELNVNALELEDSALYLCASSLGRDSNQPQHFGDGTRLSIL.

This clone was seen just once. The chain combines TRBV28 with TRBJ2-3; D may be TRBD2 (6 bases). With 4 bases removed from V and 11 bases from J, the gap between germline ends came to 16 bases. The CDR3 is made up of 13 amino acids. Germline assignment: CDR1 MDHEN and CDR2 SYDVKM. The CDR3 sequence is CASSSELGLWQYF. CDR3 DNA sequence: TGTGCCAGCAGTTCCGAACTGGGACTCTGGCAGTATTTT.

This sequence joins TRBV6-6 and TRBJ1-4; 7 bases are shared with TRBD1. Looked up from germline, CDR1 is MNHNY and CDR2 is SVGAGI (reference sequence). After removal of 6 bases from V and 4 bases from J, the junction contained 8 bases not matched to a gene. This CDR3 comprises 15 residues. The CDR3 loop is CASRDTGDHNEKLFF. The CDR3 bases are TGTGCCAGCAGAGACACAGGGGACCATAATGAAAAACTGTTTTTT.

The rearrangement uses TRBV2 and TRBJ1-6; D possibly corresponds to TRBD1 (5 bases). The ends were cut back, 9 bases at V and 6 bases at J, with 15 bases in the middle. This CDR3 is 14 amino acids long. CDR1 SNHLY and CDR2 FYNNEI come from the germline V gene. Here the CDR3 reads CASVDPGGNSPLHF. The CDR3 DNA follows: TGTGCCAGTGTAGACCCCGGGGGTAATTCACCCCTCCACTTT.